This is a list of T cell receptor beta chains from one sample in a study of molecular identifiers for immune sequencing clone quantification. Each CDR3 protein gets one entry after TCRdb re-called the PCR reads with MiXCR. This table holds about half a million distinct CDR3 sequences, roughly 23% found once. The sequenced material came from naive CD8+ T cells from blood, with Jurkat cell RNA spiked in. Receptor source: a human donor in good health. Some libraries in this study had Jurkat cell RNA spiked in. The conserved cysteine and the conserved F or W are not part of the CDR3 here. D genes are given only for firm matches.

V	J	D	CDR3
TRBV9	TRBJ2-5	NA	ASSVGGEETQY
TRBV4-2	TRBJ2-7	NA	ASGQEGVAGVYEQY
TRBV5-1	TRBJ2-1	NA	ASSGLDSSYNEQF
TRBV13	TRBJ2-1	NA	ASSPAWGAGEQF
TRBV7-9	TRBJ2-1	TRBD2	ASSSPASGGYNEQF
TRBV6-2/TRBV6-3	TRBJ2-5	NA	ASSYLASANQETQY
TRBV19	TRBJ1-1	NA	ASSIADNTEAF
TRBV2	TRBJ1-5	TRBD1	ASRAGTGVRQPQH
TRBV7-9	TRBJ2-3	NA	ASSLPLQGSLRDTQY
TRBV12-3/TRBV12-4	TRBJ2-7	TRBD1	ASSGPEGARSYEQY
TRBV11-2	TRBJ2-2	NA	ASSLLGRAGELF
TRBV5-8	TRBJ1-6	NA	ASSWDAADNSPLH
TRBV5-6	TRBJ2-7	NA	ASSLGAGAWYEQY
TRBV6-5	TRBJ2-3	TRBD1	ASSIHGQGITDTQY
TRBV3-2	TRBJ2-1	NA	ASSQERQGLDEQF
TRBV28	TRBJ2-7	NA	ASSLTRNEQY
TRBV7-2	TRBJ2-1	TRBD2	ASSLGGGRGGWANEQF
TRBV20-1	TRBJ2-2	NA	SARVRKTGELF
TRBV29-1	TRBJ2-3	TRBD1	SASGDRSTDTQY
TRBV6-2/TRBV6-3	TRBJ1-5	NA	ASAGSLSNQPQH
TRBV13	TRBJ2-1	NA	ASSLGPTSPQLY
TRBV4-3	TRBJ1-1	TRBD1	ASSQVAGGREEAF
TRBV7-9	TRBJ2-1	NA	ASSLPPSDEQF
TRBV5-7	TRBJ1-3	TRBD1	ASSPGQASSGNTIY
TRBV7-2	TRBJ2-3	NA	ASSPIPGHPSDTQY
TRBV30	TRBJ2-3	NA	AWSQGRTTGTQY
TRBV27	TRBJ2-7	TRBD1	ASRGGRGLYEQY
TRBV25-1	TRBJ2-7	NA	ASSGGPEQY
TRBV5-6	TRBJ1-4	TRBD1	ASSSQQGAGEKLF
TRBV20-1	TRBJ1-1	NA	SARDPGWEEAF
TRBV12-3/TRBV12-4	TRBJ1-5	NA	ASSWSGGRNQPQH
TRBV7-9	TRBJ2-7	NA	ASSPTAGPYEQY
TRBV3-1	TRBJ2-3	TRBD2	ASSQRLAGDATDTQY